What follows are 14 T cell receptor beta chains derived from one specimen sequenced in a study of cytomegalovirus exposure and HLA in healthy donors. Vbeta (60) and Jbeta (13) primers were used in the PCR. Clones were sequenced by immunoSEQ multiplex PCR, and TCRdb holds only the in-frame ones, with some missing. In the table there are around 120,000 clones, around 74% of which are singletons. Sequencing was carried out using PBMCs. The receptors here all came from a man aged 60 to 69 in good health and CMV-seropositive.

The CDR3 DNA reads TGTGCCATCAGTGAAGCGGGGGACGCGCAGTATTTT. Translation gives CAISEAGDAQYF. V gene TRBV10-3 combines with J gene TRBJ2-3; 8 bases fit TRBD2. Germline assignment: CDR1 ENHRY and CDR2 SYGVKD. The V gene end was trimmed by 3 bases and the J gene end by 10 bases; junction bases not matched to a gene: 3. The CDR3 sequence is 12 residues long.

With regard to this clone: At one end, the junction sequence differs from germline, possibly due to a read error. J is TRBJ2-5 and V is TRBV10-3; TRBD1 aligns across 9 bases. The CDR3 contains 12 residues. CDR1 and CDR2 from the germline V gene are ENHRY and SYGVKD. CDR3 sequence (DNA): TGTGCCATCAGTGCCTCCGGGACAGGGCAACACTTC. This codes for CAISASGTGQHF.

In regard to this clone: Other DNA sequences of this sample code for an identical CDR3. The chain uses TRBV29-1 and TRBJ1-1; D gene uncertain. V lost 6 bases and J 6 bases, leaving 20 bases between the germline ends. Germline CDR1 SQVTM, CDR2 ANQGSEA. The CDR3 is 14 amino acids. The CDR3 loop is CSVFSYRGGSEAFF. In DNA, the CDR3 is TGCAGCGTCTTCTCGTATCGCGGTGGATCTGAAGCTTTCTTT.

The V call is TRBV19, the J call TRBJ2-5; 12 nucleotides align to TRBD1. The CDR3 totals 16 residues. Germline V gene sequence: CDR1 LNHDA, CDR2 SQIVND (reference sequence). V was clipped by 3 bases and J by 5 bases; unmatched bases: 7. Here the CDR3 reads CASSISGQGAGETQYF. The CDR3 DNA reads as TGTGCCAGTAGTATCTCGGGACAGGGGGCTGGGGAGACCCAGTACTTC.

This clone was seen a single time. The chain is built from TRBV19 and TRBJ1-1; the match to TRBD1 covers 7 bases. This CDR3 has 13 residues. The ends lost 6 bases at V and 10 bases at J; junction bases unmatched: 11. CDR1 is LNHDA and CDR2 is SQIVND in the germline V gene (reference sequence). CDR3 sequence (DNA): TGTGCCAGTAGCTCCCGGACAGGCTCGGGAGCTTTCTTT. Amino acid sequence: CASSSRTGSGAFF.

CDR3 bases: TGTGCCAGCAGCTCGAACCTTAATCCGGGACAGGGTGATTACGAGCAGTACTTC. The encoded protein is CASSSNLNPGQGDYEQYF. The rearrangement links TRBV5-6 to TRBJ2-7; 9 nucleotides match TRBD1. Germline CDR1 SGHDT, CDR2 YYEEEE. The CDR3 length is 18 residues. The ends lost 3 bases at V and 4 bases at J; junction bases unmatched: 17.

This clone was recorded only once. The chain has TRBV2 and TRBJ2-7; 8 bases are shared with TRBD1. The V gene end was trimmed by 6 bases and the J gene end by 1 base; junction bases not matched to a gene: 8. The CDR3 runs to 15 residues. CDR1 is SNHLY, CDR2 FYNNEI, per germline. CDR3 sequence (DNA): TGTGCCAGCAGCCCAGAGACAGGGGTATCCTACGAGCAGTACTTC. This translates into CASSPETGVSYEQYF.

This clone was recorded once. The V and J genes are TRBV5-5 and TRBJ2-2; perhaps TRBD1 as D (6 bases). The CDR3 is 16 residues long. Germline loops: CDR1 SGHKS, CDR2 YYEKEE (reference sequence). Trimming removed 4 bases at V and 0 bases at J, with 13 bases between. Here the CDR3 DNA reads TGTGCCAGCAGCGACCCCCGACAGGCGAACACCGGGGAGCTGTTTTTT. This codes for CASSDPRQANTGELFF.

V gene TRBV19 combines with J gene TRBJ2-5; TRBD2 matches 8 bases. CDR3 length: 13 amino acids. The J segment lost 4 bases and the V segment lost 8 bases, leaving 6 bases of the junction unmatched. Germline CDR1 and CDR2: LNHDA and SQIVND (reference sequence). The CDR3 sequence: CASSLAGIETQYF. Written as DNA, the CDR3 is TGTGCCAGTTCCTTAGCGGGAATAGAGACCCAGTACTTC.

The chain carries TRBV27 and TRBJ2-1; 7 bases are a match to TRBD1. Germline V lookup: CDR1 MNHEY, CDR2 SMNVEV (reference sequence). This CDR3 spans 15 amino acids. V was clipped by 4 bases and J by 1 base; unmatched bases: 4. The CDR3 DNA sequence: TGTGCCAGCAGTTCCGGGACAGCTTCCTACAATGAGCAGTTCTTC. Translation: CASSSGTASYNEQFF.

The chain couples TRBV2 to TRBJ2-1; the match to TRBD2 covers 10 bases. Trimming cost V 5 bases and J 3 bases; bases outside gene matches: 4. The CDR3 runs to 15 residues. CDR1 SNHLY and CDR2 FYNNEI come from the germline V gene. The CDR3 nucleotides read TGTGCCAGCAGTCCTCTAGCGGGGGACTACAATGAGCAGTTCTTC. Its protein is CASSPLAGDYNEQFF.

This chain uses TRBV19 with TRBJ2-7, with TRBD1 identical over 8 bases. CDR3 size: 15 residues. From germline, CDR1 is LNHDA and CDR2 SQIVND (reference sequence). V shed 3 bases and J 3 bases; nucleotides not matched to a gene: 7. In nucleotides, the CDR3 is TGTGCCAGTAGTATCTCACAGACAGGGGACTACGAGCAGTACTTC. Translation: CASSISQTGDYEQYF.

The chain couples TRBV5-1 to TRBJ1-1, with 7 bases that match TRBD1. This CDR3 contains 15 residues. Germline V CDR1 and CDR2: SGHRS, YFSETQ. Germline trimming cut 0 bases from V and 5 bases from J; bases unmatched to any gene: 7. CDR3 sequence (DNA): TGCGCCAGCAGCTTGGTACCAGGGGGAGGAACTGAAGCTTTCTTT. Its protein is CASSLVPGGGTEAFF.

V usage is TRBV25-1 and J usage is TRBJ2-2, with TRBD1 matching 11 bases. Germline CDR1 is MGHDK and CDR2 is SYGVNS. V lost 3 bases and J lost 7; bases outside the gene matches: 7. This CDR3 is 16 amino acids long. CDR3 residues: CASSDGRTGGHGELFF. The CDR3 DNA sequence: TGTGCCAGCAGTGACGGAAGGACAGGGGGCCACGGGGAGCTGTTTTTT.